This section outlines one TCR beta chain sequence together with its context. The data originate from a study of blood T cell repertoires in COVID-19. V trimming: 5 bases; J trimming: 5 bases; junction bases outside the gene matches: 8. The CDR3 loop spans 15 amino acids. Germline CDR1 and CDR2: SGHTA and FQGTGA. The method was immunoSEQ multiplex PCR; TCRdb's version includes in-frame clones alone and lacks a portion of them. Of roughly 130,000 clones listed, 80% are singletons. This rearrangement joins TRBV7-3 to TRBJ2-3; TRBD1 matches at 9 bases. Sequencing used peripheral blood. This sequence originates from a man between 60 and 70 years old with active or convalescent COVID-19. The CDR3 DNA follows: TGTGCCAGCAGCCTAGACAGGGGGGTGGGAGATACGCAGTATTTT. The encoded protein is CASSLDRGVGDTQYF.